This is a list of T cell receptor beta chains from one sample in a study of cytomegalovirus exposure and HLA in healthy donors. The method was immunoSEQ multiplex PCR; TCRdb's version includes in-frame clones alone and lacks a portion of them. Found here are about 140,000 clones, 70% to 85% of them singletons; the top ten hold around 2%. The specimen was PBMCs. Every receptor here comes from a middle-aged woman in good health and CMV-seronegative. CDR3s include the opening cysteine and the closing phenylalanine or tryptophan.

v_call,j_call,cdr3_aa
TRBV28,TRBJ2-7,CASRSPAYEQYF
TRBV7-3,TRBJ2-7,CASSLDRGREQYF
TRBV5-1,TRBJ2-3,CASSPGQSSTDTQYF
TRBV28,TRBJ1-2,CASSLQGTYGYTF
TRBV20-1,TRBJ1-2,CSAREEVGYTF
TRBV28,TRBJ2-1,CASSSGTFRGSEQFF
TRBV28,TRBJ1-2,CASTWTGSGGGYTF
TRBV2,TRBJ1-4,CASNGQGAGKLFF
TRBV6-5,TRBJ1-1,CASRDRLKNTEAFF
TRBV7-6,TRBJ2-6,CASSYLPLTGTGANVLTF
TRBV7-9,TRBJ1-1,CSSSLSGTEAFF
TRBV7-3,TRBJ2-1,CASGPGLATHEQFF
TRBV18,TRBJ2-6,CASSRSGGPGANVLTF
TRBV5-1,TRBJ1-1,CASSLALERKSNTEAFF
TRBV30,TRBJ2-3,CAWSVGGGADTQYF
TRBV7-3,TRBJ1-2,CASARQGQGVYGYTF
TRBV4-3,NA,CASSQLIAPHYEQYF
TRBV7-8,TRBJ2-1,CASSLLIARSYNEQFF
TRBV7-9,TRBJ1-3,CASSPEVLGKSGNTIYF
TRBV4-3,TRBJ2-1,CASSHTDSSYNEQFF
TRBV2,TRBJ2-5,CASSEARRTGETQYF
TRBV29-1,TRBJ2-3,CSARDRTTDTQYF
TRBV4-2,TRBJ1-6,CASSQEKGADYNSPLHF
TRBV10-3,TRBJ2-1,CAISESPGGSYNEQFF
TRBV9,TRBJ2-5,CASSATSGSPETQYF
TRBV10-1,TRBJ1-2,CASNLQGRTYGYTF
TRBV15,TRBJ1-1,CATSRVEPPSAFF
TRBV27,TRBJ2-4,CASSLRGQGQAKNIQYF
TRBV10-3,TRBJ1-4,CAISEQAQRGEKLFF
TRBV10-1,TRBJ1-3,CARGQGSGNTIYF
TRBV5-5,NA,CASSFGRDRGYEQYF
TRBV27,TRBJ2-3,CASRVQGFTDTQYF
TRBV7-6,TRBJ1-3,CASSLDEIFSGNTIYF
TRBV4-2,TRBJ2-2,CASSQDEKEWYTGELFF
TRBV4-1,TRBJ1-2,CASSRPGQGLGGYTF
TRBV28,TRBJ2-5,CASSFRGETQYF
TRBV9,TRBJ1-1,CASSDLLTGMGTEAFF
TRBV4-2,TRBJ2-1,CASSQGRSSYNEQFF
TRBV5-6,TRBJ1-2,CASSLAGQGGYGYTF
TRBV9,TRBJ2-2,CASSVGVRRYSGLAEDWTGELFF
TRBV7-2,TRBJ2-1,CASSSGTGPYNEQFF
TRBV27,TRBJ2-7,CASSPIDSYEQYF
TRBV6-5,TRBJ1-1,CASSSDRGPMNTEAFF